This T cell receptor (beta chain) was sequenced in a study of blood T cell repertoires in COVID-19. Looking at the study overall: The United States, Italy and Spain were the sources of the acute and convalescent COVID-19 samples. From T cells, B-cell-depleted T cells, or PBMCs came the material, which was cDNA or gDNA.

How the authors handled the data: Amplification from reference gene primers served as the basis for estimated nucleated cell counts. Here immunoSEQ multiplex PCR was the method, and the copy in TCRdb shows in-frame clones only, minus some. The V and J calls and the clone size are those of that table, but D and trimming were determined from the DNA. The table records approximately 70,000 clones, roughly four fifths of them present only once. Trimming removed 4 bases from V and 6 bases from J; junction bases left unmatched: 4. This CDR3 has 14 residues. From germline, CDR1 is LGHDT and CDR2 YNNKEL (reference sequence).

Input material: peripheral blood. The chain recombines TRBV3-1 (or the pseudogene TRBV3-2) with TRBJ2-2; TRBD1 aligns across 8 bases. This receptor was taken from a woman aged 55 to 70 with acute or convalescent COVID-19. In DNA form, the CDR3 reads TGTGCCAGCAGCCCCGGGACAGGTCCCGGGGAGCTGTTTTTT. Translation: CASSPGTGPGELFF.